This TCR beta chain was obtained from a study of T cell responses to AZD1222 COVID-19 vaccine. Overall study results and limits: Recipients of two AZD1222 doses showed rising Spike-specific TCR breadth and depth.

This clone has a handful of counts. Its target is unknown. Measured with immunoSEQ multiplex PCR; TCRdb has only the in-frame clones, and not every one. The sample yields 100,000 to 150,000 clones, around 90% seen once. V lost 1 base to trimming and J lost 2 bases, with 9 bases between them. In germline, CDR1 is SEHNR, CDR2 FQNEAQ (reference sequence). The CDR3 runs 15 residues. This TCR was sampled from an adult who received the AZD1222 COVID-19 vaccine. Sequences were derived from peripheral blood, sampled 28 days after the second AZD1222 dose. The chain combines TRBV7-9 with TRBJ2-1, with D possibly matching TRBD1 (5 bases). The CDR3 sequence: CASSLVAGTYNEQFF. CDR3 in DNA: TGTGCCAGCAGCTTAGTAGCAGGGACCTACAATGAGCAGTTCTTC.